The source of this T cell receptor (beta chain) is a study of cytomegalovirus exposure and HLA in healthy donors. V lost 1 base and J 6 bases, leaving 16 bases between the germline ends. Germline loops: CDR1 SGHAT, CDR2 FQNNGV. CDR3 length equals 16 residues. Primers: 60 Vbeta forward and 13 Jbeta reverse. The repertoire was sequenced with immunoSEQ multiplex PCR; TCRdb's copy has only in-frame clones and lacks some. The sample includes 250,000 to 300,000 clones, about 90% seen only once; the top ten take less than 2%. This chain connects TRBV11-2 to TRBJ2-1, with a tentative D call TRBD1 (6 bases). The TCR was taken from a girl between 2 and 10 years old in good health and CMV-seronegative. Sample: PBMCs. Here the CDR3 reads CASSLGPPGVGNEQFF. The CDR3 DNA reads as TGTGCCAGCAGCTTAGGGCCACCAGGGGTCGGCAATGAGCAGTTCTTC.